This TCR beta chain was sequenced during a study of cytomegalovirus exposure and HLA in healthy donors. Overall study results and limits: Despite most TCR sequences being rare, some public TCRs occurred in many donors. The study flagged approximately 180 TCR beta chains as cytomegalovirus-associated.

This clone was picked up a small number of times. As yet, its antigen is unknown. Sequenced by immunoSEQ multiplex PCR; TCRdb stores in-frame clones only, minus some. The sample holds about 120,000 clones, roughly nine tenths seen once. This CDR3 comprises 13 residues. CDR1 is MNHEY and CDR2 is SVGAGI in the germline V gene. The V and J ends lost 7 bases and 4 bases respectively, with 13 bases between them. This receptor was taken from a woman between 18 and 30 years old in good health and CMV-seronegative. V usage is TRBV6-5 and J usage is TRBJ1-2; D is ambiguous. Source material: PBMCs. The CDR3 here is CASTMGGTYGYTF. In nucleotides, the CDR3 is TGTGCCAGCACCATGGGAGGAACCTATGGCTACACCTTC.